Shown below are 2 T cell receptor beta chains from a single sample sequenced in a study of T-cell memory formation after mild COVID-19. Via MiXCR, TCRdb re-called the 5' RACE reads, giving one row per CDR3 protein. Found here are approximately 490,000 distinct CDR3 sequences, about a fifth of them singletons; the top ten hold about 12%. The specimen was PBMCs or a T cell subset sorted from them (not recorded which). The source of these receptors is an adult woman who had mild COVID-19 (a few samples of this study predate the infection). Cell type and time point are not known.

This clonotype was picked up a small number of times. The chain links TRBV6-5 to TRBJ1-5, with 10 bases fitting TRBD1. The germline CDR1 and CDR2 sequences are MNHEY and SVGAGI. J was trimmed by 3 bases and V by 5 bases; bases with no gene match: 4. The CDR3 has 15 residues. The CDR3 sequence is CASSRGQGVNQPQHF. Here the CDR3 DNA reads TGTGCCAGCAGTCGCGGACAGGGGGTCAATCAGCCCCAGCATTTT.

This clonotype was counted only a few times. The chain links TRBV30 to TRBJ2-7, with 8 bases lining up with TRBD2. CDR1 is GTSNPN, CDR2 SVGIG, per germline (reference sequence). V was clipped by 5 bases and J by 1 base; unmatched bases: 4. CDR3 length: 13 residues. The CDR3 sequence is CAWGGTSSYEQYF. Written as DNA, the CDR3 is TGTGCCTGGGGGGGGACTAGTTCCTACGAGCAGTACTTC.